This TCR beta chain was captured by sequencing in a study of cytomegalovirus exposure and HLA in healthy donors (dated by TCRdb to 2015 to 2018). Looking at the study overall: An earlier analysis of roughly 570 of the donors reported 250 to 300 Gb of sequence data and 95 million to 120 million unique TCR beta sequences obtained from some 170 million T cells. Of the roughly 400 genotyped donors, over 65% fell in the genetic ancestry cluster associated with self-reported Caucasian donors. Every repertoire in the discovery cohort had been generated on one and the same sequencing platform. Along with the roughly 610-subject first cohort, a separate validation cohort of around 120 different subjects was used. The study was designed to test whether signatures of past pathogen exposure could be identified by cataloging public T cell receptors. The number of typed donors differed by locus: about 620-630 for A, B, C, DRB1 and DQB1; approximately 520 for DQA1; about 600 for DPA1; and about 470 for DPB1. Alongside the repertoire data, information on donor age, sex, ethnicity and CMV serostatus was compiled. The later analysis used no new phenotypic data to find candidate immune exposures, relying instead on TCR beta sequences and their occurrence across donors. A later analysis re-examined previously published TCR beta repertoires from hundreds of donors and added high-resolution HLA genotyping to investigate patterns of TCR occurrence. The study profiled the T cell repertoires of hundreds of subjects by immunosequencing and related them to cytomegalovirus serostatus. The study combined high-throughput TCR immunosequencing, statistical association of individual TCRs with disease status, and machine learning to predict cytomegalovirus infection status. Both class I and class II loci were covered by HLA typing, at four-digit resolution. An early release covering just under 650 HLA-typed donors comprised 300 to 350 gigabases of sequencing data and about 90 million unique TCR sequences. Genome-wide SNP genotypes for about 65% of the 666 donors were used in a later genetic analysis, which treated that subset as a discovery cohort. Four or five DR-DQ haplotypes were handled as single units for association and clustering because linkage in the cohort was strong. Among some 400 genotyped donors of the cohort, an average of approximately 240,000 unique TCR beta nucleotide sequences was sequenced per donor, of which 15% to 20% were non-productive. To decide whether each TCR beta V gene segment behaved as functional or pseudogenic, an earlier analysis of 587 of the donors relied on high-throughput TCR beta sequencing. The paper's findings and limits, for the study overall: The cohort was sequenced for TCR beta chains only, and without alpha or paired-chain data the features that could be detected were limited. A total of 150 to 200 TCR beta chains were listed by the study as associated with cytomegalovirus. When HLA alleles, especially DR and DQ, strongly co-occurred, attributing TCR associations to individual alleles was difficult. Because counts were too low, approximately 15 rarely observed V segments, including chromosome 9 orphons, were excluded from the earlier analysis of 587 of the donors. In a later analysis, TCR association rates were found to vary across HLA loci, with the most associated TCRs seen for DRB1 alleles and the fewest for HLA-C alleles. At a false discovery rate of 0.05, a later analysis linked roughly 17,000 TCR beta sequences to specific HLA alleles. It was suggested by the authors that the approach could potentially be generalized to other disease states and immunological phenotypes. Most TCR sequences were observed very rarely across donors, whereas some public TCRs were present in many individuals. The classifier was reported to diagnose cytomegalovirus status with high specificity and sensitivity in both the original cohort and the validation cohort. A group of highly shared sequence variants was considered likely to be a technical artifact of the sequencing pipeline. According to a later analysis, parvovirus B19, influenza, CMV and Epstein-Barr virus appeared linked to several top co-occurrence clusters. V-gene and J-gene trimming of TCR beta chains was associated with a missense DCLRE1C variant in a later genetic analysis, and the association was replicated in an independent cohort. In an earlier analysis of approximately 600 of the donors, most TCR beta V segments were observed in productive rearrangements about 87% or about 30% of the time, broadly matching IMGT annotations. Compared with equally common non-associated chains, HLA-associated TCR beta chains in a later analysis were more clonally expanded and had lower generation probabilities. Sequencing depth was assumed to be roughly uniform across donors in the presence/absence analyses, though that assumption may not hold. Some IMGT-functional V segments, including TRBV6-2 and TRBV6-3, could not be told apart with the 87-base-pair reads, so those segments were excluded. A further reported finding was that TCR beta sequences accurately predicted the HLA-A and HLA-B alleles for most subjects in the first cohort. Immune exposure information for the cohort was limited to CMV serostatus. Three of the identified cytomegalovirus-associated TCR beta chains were confirmed in vitro to be specific for cytomegalovirus antigens. In a later genetic analysis, fewer N-insertions in productive TCRs were reported among donors in an Asian-associated ancestry cluster than the roughly 700-donor mean. Most CMV-associated TCR beta chains appeared to be HLA-restricted in a later analysis, and the HLA associations seemed to be driven largely by CMV exposure. Linkage disequilibrium might explain the correlated functional status among segregating V segments, but an unknown experimental factor could not be ruled out. Because HLA typing was unavailable for some donors at each locus, only the typed subset was used in association tests.

For this chain, trimming is 7 bases at the V end and 0 bases at the J end, and the number of junction bases without a gene match is 15. The CDR3 sequence holds 20 residues, the cysteine and phenylalanine included. Only the CDR3 portion is preserved as DNA: 60 bases, with reading frame beginning at the first base. CDR1 and CDR2 were assigned from the germline V gene as SGHVS and FQNEAQ. Library preparation used the immunoSEQ multiplex PCR assay. For the multiplex PCR, a mixture combining 60 forward primers for TCR Vbeta segments and 13 reverse primers for TCR Jbeta segments was used. The CDR3 region of rearranged TCR beta genes was amplified from genomic DNA with a multiplex PCR assay. On the Illumina HiSeq System, the amplified TCR beta libraries were sequenced as 87-base-pair reads. Processing in the source paper ran as follows. In a later analysis, tens of millions of unique TCR beta chains were counted across the approximately 670 repertoires, and roughly 10 million of these chains were shared by at least two donors. To remove PCR and sequencing errors, raw reads were error-corrected and collapsed into unique sequences using a nearest-neighbor algorithm that merged closely related sequences. CDR3 sequences were aligned to IMGT reference sequences to assign V, D and J gene segments. For a sequence to be retained, a match of at least six nucleotides to both a V gene segment and a J gene segment was required. Rearrangements were called productive when the CDR3 lacked stop codons and stayed in frame with V and J; all others were non-productive. CDR3 was defined according to IMGT convention as the region running from the second conserved V-encoded cysteine to the conserved J-encoded phenylalanine. In an earlier analysis of approximately 500 of the donors, sequences lacking an unambiguous match to a single V gene segment were excluded. In an earlier analysis of around 590 of the donors, a V segment was called functional when productive rearrangements were above 56.7%, and segregating when the standard deviation between donors exceeded 5%. A statistical classification framework was developed to diagnose cytomegalovirus status using the catalog of TCR beta chain sequences. In a later analysis, TCR nucleotide sequences were compared against IMGT/GENE-DB human TR gene sequences so that V and J genes could be assigned. A later analysis assigned CDR3 sequences and most-parsimonious VDJ recombination scenarios with the TCRdist pipeline. In a later analysis, every TCR beta chain was defined by the combination of its CDR3 amino acid sequence and its V-gene family, and reads without a unique V-gene family were dropped. As a way to deal with suspected cross-contamination and a sequencing artifact, a later analysis dropped approximately 590 nucleotide sequences that were highly shared and had low generation probability. For each public chain, a later analysis derived a clonal expansion index from normalized ranks of inferred template counts within each repertoire. A later analysis computed generation probabilities with a VDJ recombination model fitted to out-of-frame rearrangements, and checked the results against IGoR. Hypergeometric tests were used in a later analysis to score TCR-TCR, TCR-HLA and TCR-CMV co-occurrence, with a repertoire-size bias correction applied to the TCR pairs. To estimate false discovery rates, a later analysis permuted the HLA or CMV assignments 20 times. In a later analysis, co-occurring TCRs were grouped using DBSCAN, with TCRdist sequence similarity added in when clustering inside HLA-allele-positive subsets. For co-occurrence clustering, repertoires with fewer than 30,000 or more than 120,000 public chains were excluded, along with several repertoires with anomalous nucleotide sharing. Here the immuneACCESS table is served through TCRdb, limited to in-frame sequences with V and J called. Missing clones are a known gap in these copies; in checked studies unresolved V genes cover under half, and the rest lacks a known reason. For V, J and clone size, that table is used; D and trimming come from the DNA. This sample's table carries about 130,000 clones. The ten largest clonotypes hold roughly 2% of the sample.

Regarding this clone: The clone's antigen remains unknown.

The cohort comprised fewer than 700 healthy bone marrow donors. Cohort members were all nominally healthy when sampled, although unrecorded immune exposures were likely present. The donor was CMV seronegative and was included in the group of approximately 350 seronegative cohort members. A peripheral blood sample was collected from each donor, and TCR beta sequencing was performed on peripheral blood mononuclear cells. Genomic DNA extraction from the blood cell samples was performed with the Qiagen DNeasy Blood Extraction Kit. The sample comprised PBMCs. The chain couples TRBV7-8 to TRBJ2-1, with 13 bases in between that match TRBD2. This clonotype was obtained from a woman in her fifties or sixties in good health and CMV-seronegative. The CDR3 region: CASKHIVGTSGTISYNEQFF. The nucleotide sequence is given as TGTGCCAGCAAACACATCGTCGGGACTAGCGGGACCATCTCCTACAATGAGCAGTTCTTC.